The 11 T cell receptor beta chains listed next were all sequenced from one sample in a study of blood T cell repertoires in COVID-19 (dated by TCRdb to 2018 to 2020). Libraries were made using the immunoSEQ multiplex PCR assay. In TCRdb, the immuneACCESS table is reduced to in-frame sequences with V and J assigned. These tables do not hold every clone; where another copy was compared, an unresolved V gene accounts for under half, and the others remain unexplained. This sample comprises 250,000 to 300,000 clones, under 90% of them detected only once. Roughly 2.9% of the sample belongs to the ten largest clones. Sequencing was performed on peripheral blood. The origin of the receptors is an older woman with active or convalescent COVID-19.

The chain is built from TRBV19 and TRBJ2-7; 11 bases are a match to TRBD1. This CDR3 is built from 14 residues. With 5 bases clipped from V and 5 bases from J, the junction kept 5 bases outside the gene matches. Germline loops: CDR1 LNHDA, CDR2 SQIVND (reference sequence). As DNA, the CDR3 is TGTGCCAGTAGTTCCTGGGACAGGGGGAACGAGCAGTACTTC. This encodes CASSSWDRGNEQYF.

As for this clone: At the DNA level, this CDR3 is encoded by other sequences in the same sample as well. This chain's CDR3 is CASSISGTGTYEQYF. The DNA for the CDR3 is TGTGCCAGTAGTATTTCCGGGACAGGGACCTACGAGCAGTACTTC. This chain connects TRBV19 to TRBJ2-7, with 9 bases fitting TRBD1. V shed 3 bases and J 2 bases; nucleotides not matched to a gene: 5. CDR3 length equals 15 residues. The germline CDR1 and CDR2 sequences are LNHDA and SQIVND (reference sequence).

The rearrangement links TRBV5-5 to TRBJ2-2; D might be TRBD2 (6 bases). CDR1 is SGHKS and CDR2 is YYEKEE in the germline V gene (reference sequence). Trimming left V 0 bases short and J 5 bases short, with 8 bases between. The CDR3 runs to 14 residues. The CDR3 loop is CASSLAAGTGELFF. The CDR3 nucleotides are TGTGCCAGCAGCTTGGCCGCGGGGACCGGGGAGCTGTTTTTT.

In nucleotides, the CDR3 is TGTGCCATCAGTCCTGCGGTAGGGGCGGCAACTAATGAAAAACTGTTTTTT. Protein sequence: CAISPAVGAATNEKLFF. V gene TRBV10-3 combines with J gene TRBJ1-4; the D gene is possibly TRBD1 (5 bases). The CDR3 is made up of 17 amino acids. The germline gives CDR1 ENHRY, CDR2 SYGVKD. Trimming took 5 bases from V and 0 from J, leaving 16 bases between them.

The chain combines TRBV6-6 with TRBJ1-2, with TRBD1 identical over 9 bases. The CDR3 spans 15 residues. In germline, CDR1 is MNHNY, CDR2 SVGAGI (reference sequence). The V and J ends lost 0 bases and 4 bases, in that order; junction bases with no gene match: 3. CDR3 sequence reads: CASSYSGTGSYGYTF. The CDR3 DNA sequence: TGTGCCAGCAGTTACTCCGGGACAGGGAGCTATGGCTACACCTTC.

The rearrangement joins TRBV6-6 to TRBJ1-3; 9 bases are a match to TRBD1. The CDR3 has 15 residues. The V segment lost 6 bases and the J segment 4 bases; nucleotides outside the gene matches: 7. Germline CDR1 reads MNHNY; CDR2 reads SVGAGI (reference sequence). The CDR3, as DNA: TGTGCCAGCAGGGAGGACAGGGGTCACGGAAACACCATATATTTT. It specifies CASREDRGHGNTIYF.

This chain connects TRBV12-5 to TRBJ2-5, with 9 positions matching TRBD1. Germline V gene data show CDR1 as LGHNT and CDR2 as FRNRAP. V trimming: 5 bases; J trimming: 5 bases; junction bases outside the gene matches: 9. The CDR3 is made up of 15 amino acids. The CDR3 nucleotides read TGTGCTAGTGGTACCGGACAGGGGCTAGGGGAGACCCAGTACTTC. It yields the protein CASGTGQGLGETQYF.

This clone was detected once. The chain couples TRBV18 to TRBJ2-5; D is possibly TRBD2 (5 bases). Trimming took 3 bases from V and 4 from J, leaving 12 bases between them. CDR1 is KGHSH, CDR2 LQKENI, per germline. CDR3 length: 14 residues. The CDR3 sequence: CASSPPEGPETQYF. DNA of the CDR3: TGTGCCAGCTCACCTCCCGAGGGTCCAGAGACCCAGTACTTC. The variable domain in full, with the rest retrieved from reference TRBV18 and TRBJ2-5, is NAGVMQNPRHLVRRRGQEARLRCSPMKGHSHVYWYRQLPEEGLKFMVYLQKENIIDESGMPKERFSAEFPKEGPSILRIQQVVRGDSAAYFCASSPPEGPETQYFGPGTRLLVL.

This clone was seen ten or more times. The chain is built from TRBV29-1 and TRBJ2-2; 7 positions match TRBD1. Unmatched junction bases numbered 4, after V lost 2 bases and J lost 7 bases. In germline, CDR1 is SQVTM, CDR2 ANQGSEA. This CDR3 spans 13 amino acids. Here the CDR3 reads CSVERQGGGELFF. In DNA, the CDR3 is TGCAGCGTTGAAAGACAGGGTGGCGGGGAGCTGTTTTTT.

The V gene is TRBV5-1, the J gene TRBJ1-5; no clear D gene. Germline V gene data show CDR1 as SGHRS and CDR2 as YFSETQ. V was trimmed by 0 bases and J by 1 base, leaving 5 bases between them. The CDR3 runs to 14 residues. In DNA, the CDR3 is TGCGCCAGCAGCTTGGGCGGGAGCAATCAGCCCCAGCATTTT. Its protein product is CASSLGGSNQPQHF.

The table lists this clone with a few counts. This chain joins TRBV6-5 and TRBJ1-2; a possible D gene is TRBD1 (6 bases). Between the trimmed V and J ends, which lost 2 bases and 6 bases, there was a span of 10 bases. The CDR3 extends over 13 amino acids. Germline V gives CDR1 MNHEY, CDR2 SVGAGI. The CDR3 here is CASSYTGQNGYTF. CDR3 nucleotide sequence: TGTGCCAGCAGTTACACTGGACAGAATGGCTACACCTTC.